This T cell receptor (beta chain) was sequenced during a study of blood T cell repertoires in COVID-19. Turning to the study itself: The United States, Italy and Spain supplied acute and convalescent COVID-19 samples. The analysed material was cDNA or gDNA that came from T cells, B-cell-depleted T cells, or PBMCs.

In the source study's methods: It was from reference gene primer amplification that nucleated cell counts were estimated. The assay was immunoSEQ multiplex PCR, and TCRdb's table has in-frame clones only and misses some. Clone size and the V and J calls come from that table; the DNA yielded D and trimming. The sample gives approximately 50,000 clones, over 85% of which show up once; around 30% is in the top ten. The CDR3 has 15 amino acids. Trimming removed 4 bases from V and 2 bases from J; junction bases left unmatched: 5. Germline V gives CDR1 SNHLY, CDR2 FYNNEI. This chain joins TRBV2 and TRBJ2-7, with 10 bases that match TRBD1. The sample consisted of peripheral blood. The receptor was derived from a woman of 80 years or more with acute or convalescent COVID-19. CDR3 coding DNA: TGTGCCAGCAGTGTCGGGGACAGGGGAGCCTACGAGCAGTACTTC. It yields the protein CASSVGDRGAYEQYF.